The present T cell receptor beta chain was sequenced within a study of early T cells in non-severe SARS-CoV-2 infection. On the study more broadly: It was bulk RNA from unsorted whole blood that was sequenced, and the chains were unpaired.

TCRdb passed the 5' RACE reads through MiXCR, listing each CDR3 protein once. The data contain about 77,000 distinct CDR3 sequences, 8.5% to 10% of them singletons. Trimming removed 5 bases from V and 4 bases from J; junction bases left unmatched: 11. This CDR3 has 14 amino acids. In germline, CDR1 is DFQATT, CDR2 SNEGSKA (reference sequence). The chain recombines TRBV20-1 with TRBJ2-7, with TRBD2 matching over 7 bases. Sequencing was performed on whole blood. The clonotype comes from an adult who was a healthcare worker with PCR-confirmed SARS-CoV-2 infection or an uninfected control (not recorded which). In DNA form, the CDR3 reads TGCAGTGCTGAGTCGGGGGAGGGCTTTTACGAGCAGTACTTC. Its translation is CSAESGEGFYEQYF.